These 4 T cell receptor beta chains were sequenced from one sample in a study of T cells expressing NK-cell markers. TCRdb re-called the 5' RACE reads; every CDR3 protein appears as one record, without DNA. This sample contains about 180,000 distinct CDR3 sequences. Specimen: blood T cells: a sorted CD56 or NKG2C T cell subset, CD4+ or CD8+ T cells, or bulk PBMC T cells (not recorded which). The receptors come from a man aged 18-70 years in good health.

The gene calls are TRBV2 and TRBJ2-3; absent DNA, TCRdb's TRBD2 call cannot be checked. The germline V gene has CDR1 SNHLY and CDR2 FYNNEI. CDR3 length equals 16 residues. Here the CDR3 reads CASSVSPSGGTDTQYF.

This chain joins TRBV5-8 and TRBJ2-2. Looked up from germline, CDR1 is SGHTS and CDR2 is YDEGEE. This CDR3 has 14 residues. The CDR3 here is CASSLGFNTGELFF. The whole variable domain, filled in from reference TRBV5-8 and TRBJ2-2, reads EAGVTQSPTHLIKTRGQQATLRCSPISGHTSVYWYQQALGLGLQFLLWYDEGEERNRGNFPPRFSGRQFPNYSSELNVNALELEDSALYLCASSLGFNTGELFFGEGSRLTVL.

CDR3 residues: CAISELAGELNEQFF. V and J are TRBV10-3 and TRBJ2-1; TCRdb proposes TRBD1, but this gene call is untestable without DNA. CDR3 length: 15 residues. The germline V gene encodes CDR1 ENHRY and CDR2 SYGVKD.

CDR3 sequence: CASSLAWIGQGDQPQHF. V is TRBV12-3 or TRBV12-4 and J is TRBJ1-5; TCRdb's D call, TRBD1, is unchecked because there is no DNA. The CDR3 covers 17 residues.